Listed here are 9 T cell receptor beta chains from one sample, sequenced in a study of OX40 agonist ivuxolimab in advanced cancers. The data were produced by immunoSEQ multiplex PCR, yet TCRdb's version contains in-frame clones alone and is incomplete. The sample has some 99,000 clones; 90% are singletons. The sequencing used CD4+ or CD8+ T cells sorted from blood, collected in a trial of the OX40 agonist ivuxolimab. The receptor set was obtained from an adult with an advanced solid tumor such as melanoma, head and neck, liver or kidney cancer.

CDR3 region: CASSVDGSNQPQHF. The CDR3 nucleotides are TGTGCCAGCAGTGTCGACGGGAGCAATCAGCCCCAGCATTTT. The chain links TRBV2 to TRBJ1-5; no reliable D call. The CDR3 length is 14 residues. V lost 4 bases and J lost 1, with 8 bases in between. Germline CDR1 reads SNHLY; CDR2 reads FYNNEI.

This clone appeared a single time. In DNA form, the CDR3 reads TGTGCCAGCAGCGTTTTGGTGGAGCGCGGAAATGAGCAGTTCTTC. It is translated as CASSVLVERGNEQFF. The genes are TRBV9 and TRBJ2-1, with D hard to call. CDR3 length: 15 amino acids. V shed 2 bases and J shed 7 bases, with 16 bases lying between them. Germline CDR1 and CDR2: SGDLS and YYNGEE.

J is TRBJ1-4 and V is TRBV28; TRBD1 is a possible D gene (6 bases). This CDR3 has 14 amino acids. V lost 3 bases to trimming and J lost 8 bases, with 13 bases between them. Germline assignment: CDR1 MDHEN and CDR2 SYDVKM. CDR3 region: CASSLTGVYEKLFF. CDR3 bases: TGTGCCAGCAGTTTGACAGGAGTTTACGAAAAACTGTTTTTT.

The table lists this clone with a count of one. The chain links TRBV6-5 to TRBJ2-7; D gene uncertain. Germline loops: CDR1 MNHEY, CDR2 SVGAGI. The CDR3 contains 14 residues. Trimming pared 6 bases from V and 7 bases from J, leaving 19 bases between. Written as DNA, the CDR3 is TGTGCCAGCAGCGGAACTCTTTATTCCGCGGAGCAGTACTTC. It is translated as CASSGTLYSAEQYF.

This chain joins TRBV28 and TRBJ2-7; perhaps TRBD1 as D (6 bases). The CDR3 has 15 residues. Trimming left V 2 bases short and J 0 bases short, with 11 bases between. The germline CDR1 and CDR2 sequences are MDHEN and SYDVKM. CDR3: CASSLDRFVSYEQYF. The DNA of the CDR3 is TGTGCCAGCAGTTTAGACAGGTTCGTCTCCTACGAGCAGTACTTC.

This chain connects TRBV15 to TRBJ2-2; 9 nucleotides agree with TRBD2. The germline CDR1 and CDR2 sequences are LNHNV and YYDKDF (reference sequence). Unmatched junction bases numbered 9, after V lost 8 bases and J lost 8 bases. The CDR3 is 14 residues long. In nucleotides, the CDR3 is TGTGCCACCCTCCGCGGGAGGGCGTCGGGGGAGCTGTTTTTT. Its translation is CATLRGRASGELFF.

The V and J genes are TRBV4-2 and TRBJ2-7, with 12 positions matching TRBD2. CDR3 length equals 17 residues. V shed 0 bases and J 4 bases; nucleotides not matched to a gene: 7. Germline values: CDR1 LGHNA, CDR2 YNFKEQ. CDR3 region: CASSQELLAGGSYEQYF. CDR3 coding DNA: TGTGCCAGCAGCCAAGAACTCCTAGCGGGAGGGTCTTACGAGCAGTACTTC.

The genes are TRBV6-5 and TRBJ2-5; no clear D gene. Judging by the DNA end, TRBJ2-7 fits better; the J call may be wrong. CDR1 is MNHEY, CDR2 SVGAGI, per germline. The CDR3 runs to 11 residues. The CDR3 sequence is CASKRDYEQYF. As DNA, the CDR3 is TGTGCCAGCAAAAGGGACTACGAGCAGTACTTC.

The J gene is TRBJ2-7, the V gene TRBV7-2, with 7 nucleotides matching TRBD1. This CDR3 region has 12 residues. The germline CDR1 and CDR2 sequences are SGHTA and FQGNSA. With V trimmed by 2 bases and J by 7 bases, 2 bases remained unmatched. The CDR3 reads CASSLLRGEQYF. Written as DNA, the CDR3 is TGTGCCAGCAGCTTACTCAGGGGGGAGCAGTACTTC. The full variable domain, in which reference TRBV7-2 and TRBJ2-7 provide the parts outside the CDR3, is GAGVSQSPSNKVTEKGKDVELRCDPISGHTALYWYRQSLGQGLEFLIYFQGNSAPDKSGLPSDRFSAERTGGSVSTLTIQRTQQEDSAVYLCASSLLRGEQYFGPGTRLTVT.